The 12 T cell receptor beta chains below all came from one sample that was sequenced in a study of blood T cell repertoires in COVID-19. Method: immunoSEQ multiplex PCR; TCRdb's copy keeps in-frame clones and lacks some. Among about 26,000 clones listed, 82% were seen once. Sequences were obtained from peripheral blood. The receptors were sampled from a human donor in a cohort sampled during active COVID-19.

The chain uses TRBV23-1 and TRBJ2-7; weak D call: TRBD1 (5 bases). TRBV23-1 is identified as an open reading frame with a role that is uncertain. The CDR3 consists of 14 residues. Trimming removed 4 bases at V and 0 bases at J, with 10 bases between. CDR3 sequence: CASSPRQTSYEQYF. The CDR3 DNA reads TGCGCCAGCAGTCCCAGACAGACCTCCTACGAGCAGTACTTC.

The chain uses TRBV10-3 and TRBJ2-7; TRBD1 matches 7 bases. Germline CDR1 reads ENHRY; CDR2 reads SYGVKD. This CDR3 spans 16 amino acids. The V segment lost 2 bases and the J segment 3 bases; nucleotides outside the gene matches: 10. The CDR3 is CAISERWETGSYEQYF. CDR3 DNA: TGTGCCATCAGTGAGAGGTGGGAGACAGGGAGCTACGAGCAGTACTTC.

CDR3 residues: CASSPSGSANTEAFF. The CDR3 DNA reads TGTGCCAGCAGTCCCTCCGGGTCCGCGAACACTGAAGCTTTCTTT. The chain employs TRBV6-2 or TRBV6-3 and TRBJ1-1; D not certain. Between the trimmed V and J ends, which lost 5 bases and 1 base, there was a span of 14 bases. The CDR3 runs to 15 residues. Germline lookup yields CDR1 MNHEY and CDR2 SVGEGT.

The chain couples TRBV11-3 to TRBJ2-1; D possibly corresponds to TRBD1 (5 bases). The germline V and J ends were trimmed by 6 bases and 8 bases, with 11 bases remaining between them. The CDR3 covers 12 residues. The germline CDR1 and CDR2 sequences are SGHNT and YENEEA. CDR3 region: CASSKGVDEQFF. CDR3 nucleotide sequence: TGTGCCAGCAGTAAAGGGGTGGATGAGCAGTTCTTC.

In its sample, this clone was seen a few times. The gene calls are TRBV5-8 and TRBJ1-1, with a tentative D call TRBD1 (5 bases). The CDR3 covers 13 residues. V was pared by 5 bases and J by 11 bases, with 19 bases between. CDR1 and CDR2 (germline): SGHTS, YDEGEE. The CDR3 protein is CASSLRLGNRAFF. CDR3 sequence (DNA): TGTGCCAGCAGTTTGCGGTTAGGTAACAGGGCTTTCTTT. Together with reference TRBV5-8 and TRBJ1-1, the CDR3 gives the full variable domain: EAGVTQSPTHLIKTRGQQATLRCSPISGHTSVYWYQQALGLGLQFLLWYDEGEERNRGNFPPRFSGRQFPNYSSELNVNALELEDSALYLCASSLRLGNRAFFGQGTRLTVV.

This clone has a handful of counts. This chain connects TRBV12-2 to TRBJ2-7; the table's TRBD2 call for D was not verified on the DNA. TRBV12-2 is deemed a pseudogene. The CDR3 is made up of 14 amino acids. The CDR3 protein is CASRLATRSYEQYF. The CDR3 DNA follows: TGTGCAAGTCGCTTAGCCACTAGGAGTTACGAGCAGTACTTC.

The CDR3 DNA is TGTGCCAGTGACCAACAGGGGAATCAGCCCCAGCATTTT. It specifies CASDQQGNQPQHF. The V gene is TRBV19, the J gene TRBJ1-5; 7 nucleotides line up with TRBD1. The V gene end was trimmed by 8 bases and the J gene end by 4 bases; junction bases not matched to a gene: 5. Germline assignment: CDR1 LNHDA and CDR2 SQIVND (reference sequence). CDR3 length equals 13 residues.

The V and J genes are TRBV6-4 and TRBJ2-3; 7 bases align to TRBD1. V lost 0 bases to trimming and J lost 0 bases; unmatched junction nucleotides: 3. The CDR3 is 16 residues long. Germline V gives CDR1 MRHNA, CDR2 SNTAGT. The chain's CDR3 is CASSDSDRDSTDTQYF. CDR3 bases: TGTGCCAGCAGTGACTCTGACAGGGATAGCACAGATACGCAGTATTTT.

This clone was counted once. The CDR3 nucleotides are TGTGCCAGCAGCCCGGAGGCCACGATAAAACTGTTTTTT. Protein sequence: CASSPEATIKLFF. J is TRBJ1-4 and V is TRBV7-9, with D hard to call. Germline values: CDR1 SEHNR, CDR2 FQNEAQ (reference sequence). Trimming took 5 bases from V and 10 from J, leaving 14 bases between them. The length of the CDR3 is 13 residues.

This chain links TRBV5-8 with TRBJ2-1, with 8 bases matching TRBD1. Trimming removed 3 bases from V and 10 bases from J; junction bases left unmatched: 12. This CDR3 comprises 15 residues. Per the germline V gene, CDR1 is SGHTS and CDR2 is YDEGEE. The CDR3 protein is CASSSRDRLSGEQFF. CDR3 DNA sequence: TGTGCCAGCAGCTCGAGGGACAGGCTCTCGGGGGAGCAGTTCTTC.

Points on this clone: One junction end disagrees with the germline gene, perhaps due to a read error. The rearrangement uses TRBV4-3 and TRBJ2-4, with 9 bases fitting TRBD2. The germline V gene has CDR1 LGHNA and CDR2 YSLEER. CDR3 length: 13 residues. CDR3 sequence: CASSQGGLANLRF. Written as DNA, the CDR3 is TGCGCCAGCAGCCAAGGGGGACTAGCAAACCTCCGATTC.

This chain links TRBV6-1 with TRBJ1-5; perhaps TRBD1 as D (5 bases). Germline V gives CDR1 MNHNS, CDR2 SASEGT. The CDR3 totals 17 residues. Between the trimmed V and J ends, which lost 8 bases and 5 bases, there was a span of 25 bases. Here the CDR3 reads CASRGGAIRVWDQPQHF. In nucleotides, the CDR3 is TGTGCCAGCCGTGGCGGGGCCATACGGGTTTGGGATCAGCCCCAGCATTTT.